These 6 T cell receptor beta chains came from one sample sequenced in a study of identical twins. Using its own MiXCR run on the 5' RACE reads, TCRdb lists one record per CDR3 protein. Counted here are roughly 690,000 distinct CDR3 sequences, roughly 6.2% occurring once; the ten biggest clones make up around 1.7%. Sequencing was done on a sample of naive T cells sorted from blood. These receptors came from a man aged 18 to 30 in good health.

Ten or more counts support this clonotype. The chain carries TRBV28 and TRBJ2-1; perhaps TRBD2 as D (5 bases). The V end was cut by 7 bases, the J end by 2 bases, with 9 bases between. CDR3 length: 13 amino acids. Germline CDR1 reads MDHEN; CDR2 reads SYDVKM. Here the CDR3 DNA reads TGTGCCAGCACCAGCGGTCCCTACAATGAGCAGTTCTTC. Amino acids: CASTSGPYNEQFF.

This clonotype turned up a few times. This chain uses TRBV14 with TRBJ2-7; the D gene could be TRBD1 or TRBD2 (5 bases each). Germline-derived CDR1 and CDR2 are SGHDN and FVKESK. Trimming stripped 3 bases from V and 3 bases from J, with 15 bases between. CDR3 length: 15 residues. CDR3 sequence reads: CASSQGRQPVYEQYV. The DNA of the CDR3 is TGTGCCAGCAGCCAGGGGAGACAGCCCGTCTACGAGCAGTACGTC.

This clonotype came up many times. The rearrangement links TRBV28 to TRBJ2-5; D gene ambiguous. The CDR3 totals 14 residues. V was cut by 2 bases and J by 3 bases, with 10 bases left in between. The germline CDR1 and CDR2 sequences are MDHEN and SYDVKM. CDR3 protein: CASSLIRREETQYF. The CDR3 bases are TGTGCCAGCAGTTTAATTAGACGGGAAGAGACCCAGTACTTC. Looking up the rest from reference TRBV28 and TRBJ2-5 gives the full variable domain: DVKVTQSSRYLVKRTGEKVFLECVQDMDHENMFWYRQDPGLGLRLIYFSYDVKMKEKGDIPEGYSVSREKKERFSLILESASTNQTSMYLCASSLIRREETQYFGPGTRLLVL.

Many counts were recorded for this clonotype. The V gene is TRBV27, the J gene TRBJ1-2, with TRBD1 matching over 9 bases. Germline CDR1 is MNHEY and CDR2 is SMNVEV (reference sequence). V shed 7 bases, J shed 3 bases, and the junction held 6 bases outside the gene matches. The CDR3 runs 14 residues. The CDR3 reads CASMVRQGDYGYTF. In DNA form, the CDR3 reads TGTGCCAGCATGGTCCGACAGGGGGACTATGGCTACACCTTC.

This clonotype was seen only a few times. The V gene is TRBV4-3, the J gene TRBJ1-1; 7 bases are shared with TRBD1. The CDR3 totals 15 residues. Germline values: CDR1 LGHNA, CDR2 YSLEER. V lost 0 bases, J lost 7 bases, and 8 bases stayed unmatched. Here the CDR3 reads CASSQELEGAFEAFF. The CDR3 DNA sequence: TGCGCCAGCAGCCAAGAGTTGGAGGGGGCATTTGAAGCTTTCTTT.

This clonotype was observed at least ten times. The rearrangement uses TRBV15 and TRBJ2-1, with 10 bases lining up with TRBD2. Germline V gives CDR1 LNHNV, CDR2 YYDKDF (reference sequence). V shed 4 bases and J 12 bases; nucleotides not matched to a gene: 3. The CDR3 has 12 residues. The CDR3 coding sequence is TGTGCCACCAGCATCCTAGCGGGAGTGCAGTTCTTC. Translation: CATSILAGVQFF.